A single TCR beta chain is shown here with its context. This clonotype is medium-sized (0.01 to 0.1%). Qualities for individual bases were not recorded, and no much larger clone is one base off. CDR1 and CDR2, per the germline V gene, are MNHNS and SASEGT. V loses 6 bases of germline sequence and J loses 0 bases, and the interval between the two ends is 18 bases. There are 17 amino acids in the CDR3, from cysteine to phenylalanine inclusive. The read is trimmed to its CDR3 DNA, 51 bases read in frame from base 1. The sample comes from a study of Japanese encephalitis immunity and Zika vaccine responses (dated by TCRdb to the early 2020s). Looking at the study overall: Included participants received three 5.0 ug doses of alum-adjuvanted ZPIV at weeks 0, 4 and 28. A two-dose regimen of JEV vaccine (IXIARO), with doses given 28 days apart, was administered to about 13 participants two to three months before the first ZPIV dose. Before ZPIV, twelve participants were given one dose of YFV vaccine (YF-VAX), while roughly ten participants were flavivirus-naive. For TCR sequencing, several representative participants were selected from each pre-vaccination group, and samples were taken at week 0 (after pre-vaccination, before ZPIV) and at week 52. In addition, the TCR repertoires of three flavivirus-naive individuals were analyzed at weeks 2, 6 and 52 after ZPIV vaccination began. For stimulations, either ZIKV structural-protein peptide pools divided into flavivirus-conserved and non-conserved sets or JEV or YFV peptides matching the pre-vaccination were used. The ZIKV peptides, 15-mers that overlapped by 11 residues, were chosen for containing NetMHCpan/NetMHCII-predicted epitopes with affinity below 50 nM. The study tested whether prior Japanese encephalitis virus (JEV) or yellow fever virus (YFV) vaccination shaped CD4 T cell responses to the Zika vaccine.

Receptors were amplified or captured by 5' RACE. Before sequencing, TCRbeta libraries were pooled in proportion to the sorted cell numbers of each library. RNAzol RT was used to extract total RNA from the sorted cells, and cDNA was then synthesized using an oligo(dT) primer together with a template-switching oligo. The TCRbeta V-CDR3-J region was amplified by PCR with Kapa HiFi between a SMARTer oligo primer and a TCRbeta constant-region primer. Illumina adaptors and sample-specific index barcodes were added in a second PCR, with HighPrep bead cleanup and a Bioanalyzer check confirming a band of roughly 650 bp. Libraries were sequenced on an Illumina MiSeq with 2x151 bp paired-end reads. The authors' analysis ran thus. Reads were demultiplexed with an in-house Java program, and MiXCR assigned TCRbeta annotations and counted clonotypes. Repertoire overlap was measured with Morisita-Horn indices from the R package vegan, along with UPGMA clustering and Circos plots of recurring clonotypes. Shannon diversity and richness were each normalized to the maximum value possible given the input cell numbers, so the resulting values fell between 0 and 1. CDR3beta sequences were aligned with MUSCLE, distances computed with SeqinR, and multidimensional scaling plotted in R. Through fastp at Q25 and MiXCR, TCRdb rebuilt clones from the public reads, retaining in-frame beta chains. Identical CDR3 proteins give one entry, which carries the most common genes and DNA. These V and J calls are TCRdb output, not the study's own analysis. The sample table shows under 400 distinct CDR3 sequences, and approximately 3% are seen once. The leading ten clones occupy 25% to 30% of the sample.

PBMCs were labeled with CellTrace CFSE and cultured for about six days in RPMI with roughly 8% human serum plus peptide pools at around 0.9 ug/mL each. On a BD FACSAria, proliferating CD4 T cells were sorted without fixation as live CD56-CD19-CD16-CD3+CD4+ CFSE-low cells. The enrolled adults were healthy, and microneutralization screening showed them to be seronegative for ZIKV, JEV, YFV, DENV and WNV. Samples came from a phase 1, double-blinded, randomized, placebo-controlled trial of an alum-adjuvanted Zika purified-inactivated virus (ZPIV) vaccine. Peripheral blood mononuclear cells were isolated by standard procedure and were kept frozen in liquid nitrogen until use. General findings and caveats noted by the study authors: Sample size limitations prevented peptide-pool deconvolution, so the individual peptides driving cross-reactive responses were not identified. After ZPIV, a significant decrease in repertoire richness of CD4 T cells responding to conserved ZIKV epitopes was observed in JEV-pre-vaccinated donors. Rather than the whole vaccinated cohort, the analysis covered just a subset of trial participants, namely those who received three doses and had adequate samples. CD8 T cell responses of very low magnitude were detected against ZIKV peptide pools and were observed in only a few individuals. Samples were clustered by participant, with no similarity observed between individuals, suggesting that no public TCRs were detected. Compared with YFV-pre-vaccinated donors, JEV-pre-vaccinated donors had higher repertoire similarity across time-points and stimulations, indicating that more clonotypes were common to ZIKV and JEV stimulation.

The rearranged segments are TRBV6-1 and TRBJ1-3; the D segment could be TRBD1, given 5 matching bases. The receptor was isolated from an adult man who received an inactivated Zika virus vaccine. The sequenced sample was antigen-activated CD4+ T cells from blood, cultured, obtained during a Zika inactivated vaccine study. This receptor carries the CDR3 CASRAPQGKNSGNTIYF. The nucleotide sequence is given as TGTGCCAGCAGAGCCCCCCAGGGCAAAAACTCTGGAAACACCATATATTTT.